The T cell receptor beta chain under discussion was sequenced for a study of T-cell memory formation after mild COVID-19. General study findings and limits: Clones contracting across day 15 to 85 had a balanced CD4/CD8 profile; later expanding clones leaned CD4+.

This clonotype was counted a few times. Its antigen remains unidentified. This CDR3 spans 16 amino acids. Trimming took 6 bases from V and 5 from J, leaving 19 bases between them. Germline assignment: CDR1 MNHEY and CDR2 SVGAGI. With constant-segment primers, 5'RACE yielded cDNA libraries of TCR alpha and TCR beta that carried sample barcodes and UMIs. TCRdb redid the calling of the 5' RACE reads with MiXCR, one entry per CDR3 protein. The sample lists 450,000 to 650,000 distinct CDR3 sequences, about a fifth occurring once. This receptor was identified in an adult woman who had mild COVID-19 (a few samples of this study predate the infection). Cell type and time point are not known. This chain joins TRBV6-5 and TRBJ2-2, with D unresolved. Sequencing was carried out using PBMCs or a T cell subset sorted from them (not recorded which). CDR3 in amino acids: CASSERRWMGTGELFF. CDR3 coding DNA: TGTGCCAGCAGCGAGAGACGCTGGATGGGGACCGGGGAGCTGTTTTTT.